This record concerns one T cell receptor beta chain sequence. The sample originates from a study of pediatric ulcerative colitis. TCRdb's table, derived via immunoSEQ multiplex PCR, lists solely in-frame clones and lacks some. The data hold around 64,000 clones, with less than 90% observed a single time. Per the germline V gene, CDR1 is LNHDA and CDR2 is SQIVND (reference sequence). Trimming removed 2 bases at V and 5 bases at J, with 0 bases between. The CDR3 totals 11 residues. This sequence joins TRBV19 and TRBJ2-2; D is undetermined. The origin of this receptor is a boy younger than 18 with severe ulcerative colitis. Sequenced: blood. CDR3: CASSITGELFF. The CDR3 DNA reads as TGTGCCAGTAGTATAACCGGGGAGCTGTTTTTT.